Described below is a single T cell receptor (beta chain) sequence and its context. Antigen unknown. This entry belongs to a study of shared clonotypes between healthy human individuals. Study-level background: Researchers assigned three CD4 naive, three CD4 memory, two CD8 naive and one CD8 memory plate to each donor. Study-level points and caveats: At large depth, rarefaction still showed sorted-subset sequencing to be incomplete. Richness estimates generally favored naive over memory subsets. Naive CD4 clonotype sharing across a few donors was 4.5% to 6%.

Naive CD8 cells comprised CD45RO-negative, CCR7-positively selected cells, excluding terminally differentiated effector memory CD45RA+ cells. TCRdb's copy holds only in-frame clones and misses some; the assay was immunoSEQ multiplex PCR. The sample carries about 1.9 million clones, around 93% recorded once. The specimen sequenced was naive CD8+ T cells from PBMCs. This sequence was found in a man younger than 35 in good health. Some clones in this sample may be carry-over from other donors' samples.

The CDR3 sequence: CASSLRTATTNEKLFF. The CDR3 nucleotides are TGTGCCAGCAGCCTACGGACAGCCACAACTAATGAAAAACTGTTTTTT. This sequence joins TRBV7-6 and TRBJ1-4; weak D call: TRBD1 (6 bases). The V and J ends lost 5 bases and 0 bases respectively, with 13 bases between them. This CDR3 is 16 amino acids long. The germline gives CDR1 SGHVS, CDR2 FNYEAQ.